Included here is one T cell receptor (beta chain) sequence, with context. This record belongs to a study of OX40 agonist ivuxolimab in advanced cancers. Blood was sampled at baseline, cycle 4 day 1, and cycle 7 day 1. The ends were cut back, 4 bases at V and 2 bases at J, with 8 bases in the middle. The germline gives CDR1 SGHNT, CDR2 YENEEA. The CDR3 covers 14 residues. The data were produced by immunoSEQ multiplex PCR, yet TCRdb's version contains in-frame clones alone and is incomplete. The sample shows about 50,000 clones, roughly 91% of them seen only once. The material was CD4+ or CD8+ T cells sorted from blood, obtained in a trial of the OX40 agonist ivuxolimab. The origin of this receptor is an adult with an advanced solid tumor such as melanoma, head and neck, liver or kidney cancer. V is TRBV11-3 and J is TRBJ2-2; D unresolved. As DNA, the CDR3 is TGTGCCAGCAGCTCCCACGAAAACACCGGGGAGCTGTTTTTT. This codes for CASSSHENTGELFF.